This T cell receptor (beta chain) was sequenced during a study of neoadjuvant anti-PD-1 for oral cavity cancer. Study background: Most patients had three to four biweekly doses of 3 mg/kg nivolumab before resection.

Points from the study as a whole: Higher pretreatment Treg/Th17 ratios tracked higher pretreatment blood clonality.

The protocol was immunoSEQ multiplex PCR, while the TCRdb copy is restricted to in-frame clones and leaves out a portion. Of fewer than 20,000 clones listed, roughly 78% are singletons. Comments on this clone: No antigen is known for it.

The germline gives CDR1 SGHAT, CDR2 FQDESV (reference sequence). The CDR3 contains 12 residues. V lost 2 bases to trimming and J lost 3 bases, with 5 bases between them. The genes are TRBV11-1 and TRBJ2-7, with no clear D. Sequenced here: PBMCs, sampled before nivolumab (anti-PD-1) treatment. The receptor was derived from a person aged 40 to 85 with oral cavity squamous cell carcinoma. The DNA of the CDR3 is TGTGCCAGCAGCTTAATCAGCTACGAGCAGTACTTC. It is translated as CASSLISYEQYF.